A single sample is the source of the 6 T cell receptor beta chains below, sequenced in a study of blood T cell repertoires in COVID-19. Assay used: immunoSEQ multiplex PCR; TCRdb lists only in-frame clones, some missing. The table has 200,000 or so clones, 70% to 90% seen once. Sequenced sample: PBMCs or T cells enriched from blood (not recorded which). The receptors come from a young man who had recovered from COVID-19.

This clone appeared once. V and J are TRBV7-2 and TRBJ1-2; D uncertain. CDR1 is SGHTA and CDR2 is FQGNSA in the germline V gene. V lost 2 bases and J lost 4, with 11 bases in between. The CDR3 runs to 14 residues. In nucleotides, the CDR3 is TGTGCCAGCAGCTTAAACACCCTCCCCTATGGCTACACCTTC. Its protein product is CASSLNTLPYGYTF. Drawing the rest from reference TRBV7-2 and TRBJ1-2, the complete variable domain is GAGVSQSPSNKVTEKGKDVELRCDPISGHTALYWYRQSLGQGLEFLIYFQGNSAPDKSGLPSDRFSAERTGGSVSTLTIQRTQQEDSAVYLCASSLNTLPYGYTFGSGTRLTVV.

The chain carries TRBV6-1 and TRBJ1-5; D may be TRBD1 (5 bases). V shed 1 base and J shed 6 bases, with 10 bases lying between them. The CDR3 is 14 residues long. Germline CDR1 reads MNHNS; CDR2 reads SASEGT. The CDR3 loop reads CASSEGQGTQPQHF. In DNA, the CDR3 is TGTGCCAGCAGTGAAGGCCAGGGAACTCAGCCCCAGCATTTT.

The CDR3 protein is CASSQGLANYGYTF. The CDR3 nucleotides read TGTGCCAGCAGCCAGGGATTAGCTAACTATGGCTACACCTTC. The chain links TRBV5-6 to TRBJ1-2; perhaps TRBD1 as D (5 bases). Per the germline V gene, CDR1 is SGHDT and CDR2 is YYEEEE. Trimming left V 4 bases short and J 0 bases short, with 10 bases between. The CDR3 loop spans 14 amino acids.

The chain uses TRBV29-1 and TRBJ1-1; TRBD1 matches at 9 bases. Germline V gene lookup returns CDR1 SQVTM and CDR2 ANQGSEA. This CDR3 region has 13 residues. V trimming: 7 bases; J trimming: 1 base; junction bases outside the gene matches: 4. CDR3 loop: CSGGQGANTEAFF. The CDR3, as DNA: TGCAGCGGGGGACAGGGAGCGAACACTGAAGCTTTCTTT.

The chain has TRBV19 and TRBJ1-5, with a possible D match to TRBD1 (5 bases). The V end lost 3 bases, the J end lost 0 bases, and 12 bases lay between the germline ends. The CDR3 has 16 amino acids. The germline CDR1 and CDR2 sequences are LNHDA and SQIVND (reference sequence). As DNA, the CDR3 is TGTGCCAGTAGTATTCCGCAAGGGGTTAGCAATCAGCCCCAGCATTTT. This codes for CASSIPQGVSNQPQHF. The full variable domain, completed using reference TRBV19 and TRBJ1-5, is DGGITQSPKYLFRKEGQNVTLSCEQNLNHDAMYWYRQDPGQGLRLIYYSQIVNDFQKGDIAEGYSVSREKKESFPLTVTSAQKNPTAFYLCASSIPQGVSNQPQHFGDGTRLSIL.

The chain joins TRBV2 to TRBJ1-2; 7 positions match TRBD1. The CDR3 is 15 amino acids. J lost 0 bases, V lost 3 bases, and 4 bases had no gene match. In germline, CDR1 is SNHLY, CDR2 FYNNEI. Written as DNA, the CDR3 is TGTGCCAGCAGTGAGACAGGGATACCTAACTATGGCTACACCTTC. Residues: CASSETGIPNYGYTF.